Each of the 32 T cell receptor beta chains below was sequenced from the same sample in a study of T-cell reconstitution after alpha-beta-depleted transplantation in children. Study-wide findings and caveats: Hyperexpanded clones declined; after one year, newly produced T cells mostly supplied diversity.

Unique molecular identifiers were used to barcode this TCRbeta library. TCRdb analysed the PCR reads with MiXCR anew, one entry per CDR3 protein. Of around 300,000 distinct CDR3 sequences in the sample, 7.5% to 9% are singletons; the top ten hold 9.1%. Which antigens these TCRs recognize remains unknown. The input for sequencing was peripheral blood, taken 360 days after TCRalphabeta/CD19-depleted stem cell transplant. Source of these receptors: a female patient aged 2-10 years who had a stem cell transplant for Fanconi anemia, so the T cells may come from the graft donor.

The chain links TRBV27 to TRBJ2-3, with D maybe TRBD1 (6 bases). V was trimmed by 3 bases and J by 3 bases, leaving 13 bases between them. Germline assignment: CDR1 MNHEY and CDR2 SMNVEV (reference sequence). This CDR3 region has 15 residues. The CDR3 loop reads CASSFTGSGTDTQYF. CDR3 in DNA: TGTGCCAGCAGTTTTACAGGGAGTGGAACAGATACGCAGTATTTT.

The gene calls are TRBV11-2 and TRBJ2-7; 12 nucleotides agree with TRBD1. After removal of 5 bases from V and 0 bases from J, the junction contained 11 bases not matched to a gene. CDR1 and CDR2 (germline): SGHAT, FQNNGV. The length of the CDR3 is 18 residues. The CDR3 coding sequence is TGTGCCAGCAGCCCCCGGGACAGGGGGCGGGCTTCCTCCTACGAGCAGTACTTC. This codes for CASSPRDRGRASSYEQYF.

Only a few counts were recorded for this clonotype. This rearrangement joins TRBV5-1 to TRBJ2-2, with D tentatively TRBD1 (6 bases). CDR3 size: 16 residues. Deletions cut 4 bases from V and 1 base from J, with 14 bases between. Germline values: CDR1 SGHRS, CDR2 YFSETQ. CDR3 coding DNA: TGCGCCAGCAGCCGCACCGGGACACAGAACACCGGGGAGCTGTTTTTT. It yields the protein CASSRTGTQNTGELFF.

In this sample, this clonotype turned up many times. The J gene is TRBJ2-7, the V gene TRBV2, with 8 bases that match TRBD1. The length of the CDR3 is 14 residues. Looked up from germline, CDR1 is SNHLY and CDR2 is FYNNEI. Trimming cost V 8 bases and J 3 bases; bases outside gene matches: 9. CDR3 bases: TGTGCCAGCTCTCCCTGGACAGGGAACTACGAGCAGTACTTC. It encodes CASSPWTGNYEQYF.

This clonotype was counted a few times. The chain combines TRBV6-1 with TRBJ2-3, with a possible D match to TRBD2 (7 bases). The CDR3 covers 14 residues. CDR1 and CDR2 from the germline V gene are MNHNS and SASEGT. The ends were cut back, 6 bases at V and 3 bases at J, with 13 bases in the middle. The DNA for the CDR3 is TGTGCCAGCAGGGAGGGGGGGCCAACAGATACGCAGTATTTT. This codes for CASREGGPTDTQYF.

The V call is TRBV6-2 or TRBV6-3, the J call TRBJ1-6; no firm D call. V was pared by 5 bases and J by 14 bases, with 13 bases between. This CDR3 contains 12 residues. The germline CDR1 and CDR2 sequences are MNHEY and SVGEGT. Here the CDR3 reads CASSTQVGALHF. The CDR3 DNA reads TGTGCCAGCAGTACCCAGGTTGGCGCCCTCCACTTT.

This chain links TRBV5-6 with TRBJ2-3, with TRBD1 identical over 8 bases. This CDR3 is built from 16 residues. Per the germline V gene, CDR1 is SGHDT and CDR2 is YYEEEE. V was clipped by 7 bases and J by 5 bases; unmatched bases: 15. CDR3 loop: CASGPLGGQELDTQYF. CDR3 coding DNA: TGTGCCAGCGGACCTTTGGGGGGACAGGAATTAGATACGCAGTATTTT.

This clonotype was observed at least ten times. This rearrangement joins TRBV20-1 to TRBJ2-7; D not certain. Germline CDR1 is DFQATT and CDR2 is SNEGSKA (reference sequence). V gave up 0 bases and J gave up 1 base, with 7 bases separating them. The CDR3 has 13 amino acids. This CDR3 reads CSARELDSYEQYF. The CDR3 DNA reads TGCAGTGCTAGAGAGCTAGATTCCTACGAGCAGTACTTC.

This clonotype appeared many times. The chain combines TRBV11-2 with TRBJ2-1, with D tentatively TRBD1 or TRBD2 (5 bases each). V was cut by 3 bases and J by 8 bases, with 8 bases left in between. CDR3 length: 12 amino acids. Germline V gene lookup returns CDR1 SGHAT and CDR2 FQNNGV. The CDR3 sequence: CASSFMGDEQFF. The CDR3 nucleotides are TGTGCCAGCAGCTTCATGGGGGATGAGCAGTTCTTC.

Points on this clonotype: A much larger clone lies a single base off, so this may be a read error. The CDR3 ends on some other residue instead of the conserved phenylalanine or tryptophan, so this is likely a read error. The V and J genes are TRBV10-3 and TRBJ1-5, with TRBD1 matching 7 bases. The CDR3 covers 12 residues. CDR1 and CDR2 from the germline V gene are ENHRY and SYGVKD. V was pared by 10 bases and J by 4 bases, with 4 bases of the junction left unmatched. The CDR3, as DNA: TGTGCCACACAGGGGACGAATCAGCCCCAGCATCTT. Translated: CATQGTNQPQHL.

In its sample, this clonotype was seen many times. The chain couples TRBV12-3 or TRBV12-4 to TRBJ2-1; D ambiguous. This CDR3 has 13 amino acids. V lost 5 bases and J lost 1, with 6 bases in between. The CDR3 bases are TGTGCCAGCAGTGGTGGATCCTACAATGAGCAGTTCTTC. Translation: CASSGGSYNEQFF.

This clonotype occurred a few times. The V call is TRBV11-2, the J call TRBJ1-5; possibly TRBD1 for D (6 bases). The CDR3 length is 14 residues. CDR1 and CDR2 (germline): SGHAT, FQNNGV. The V end was cut by 1 base, the J end by 5 bases, with 9 bases between. CDR3 bases: TGTGCCAGCAGCTTAGGTGGGGGCTATCAGCCCCAGCATTTT. Protein: CASSLGGGYQPQHF.

The sample holds many counts of this clonotype. The chain recombines TRBV12-3 or TRBV12-4 with TRBJ2-7; maybe TRBD1 (6 bases). The V end lost 2 bases, the J end lost 7 bases, and 15 bases lay between the germline ends. The length of the CDR3 is 14 residues. The CDR3 bases are TGTGCCAGCAGTTTAACAGGGTTACGTCGGGAGCAGTACTTC. Amino acid sequence: CASSLTGLRREQYF.

This clonotype occurred many times. J is TRBJ1-1 and V is TRBV10-2, with D possibly being TRBD1 (5 bases). The germline V and J ends were trimmed by 3 bases and 4 bases, with 15 bases remaining between them. The V gene's germline CDR1 is WSHSY and CDR2 SAAADI. The CDR3 has 15 residues. CDR3 nucleotide sequence: TGCGCCAGCAGTGACTTTACGAGGGGTGTCACTGAAGCTTTCTTT. Amino acid sequence: CASSDFTRGVTEAFF.

This clonotype was seen repeatedly, ten times or more. This chain connects TRBV20-1 to TRBJ2-3; D is possibly TRBD1 (6 bases). The CDR3 contains 14 residues. V lost 3 bases, J lost 1 base, and 11 bases lay in between. Germline lookup yields CDR1 DFQATT and CDR2 SNEGSKA (reference sequence). CDR3 amino acids: CSARDSLGTDTQYF. CDR3 nucleotide sequence: TGCAGTGCTAGGGACAGTCTTGGCACAGATACGCAGTATTTT.

This clonotype was recorded at least ten times. The chain combines TRBV11-2 with TRBJ1-3, with TRBD1 identical over 10 bases. CDR1 is SGHAT, CDR2 FQNNGV, per germline. V shed 5 bases, J shed 4 bases, and the junction held 5 bases outside the gene matches. This CDR3 spans 15 amino acids. Here the CDR3 reads CASSLRDRGGNTIYF. CDR3 coding DNA: TGTGCCAGCAGCCTCCGGGACAGGGGAGGAAACACCATATATTTT.

This clonotype has a count of ten or more. This chain links TRBV4-1 with TRBJ2-1; 10 positions agree with TRBD2. The CDR3 runs to 15 residues. Germline V lookup: CDR1 MGHRA, CDR2 YSYEKL. V shed 5 bases and J 3 bases; nucleotides not matched to a gene: 4. CDR3 DNA sequence: TGCGCCAGCAGCTTCCTAGCGGGGGACTACAATGAGCAGTTCTTC. It yields the protein CASSFLAGDYNEQFF.

This rearrangement joins TRBV5-1 to TRBJ2-5, with 13 nucleotides matching TRBD2. Trimming at V came to 6 bases and at J to 3 bases, leaving 20 bases not matched to a gene. Germline CDR1 SGHRS, CDR2 YFSETQ. The CDR3 loop spans 20 amino acids. For the CDR3, the DNA is TGCGCCAGCACCCGACTAGCGGGGGGTGTCGATGGGATGGTTGAAGAGACCCAGTACTTC. Its protein product is CASTRLAGGVDGMVEETQYF. Complete variable domain (other parts from reference TRBV5-1 and TRBJ2-5): KAGVTQTPRYLIKTRGQQVTLSCSPISGHRSVSWYQQTPGQGLQFLFEYFSETQRNKGNFPGRFSGRQFSNSRSEMNVSTLELGDSALYLCASTRLAGGVDGMVEETQYFGPGTRLLVL.

There are many counts of this clonotype. The rearrangement links TRBV9 to TRBJ2-3; no clear D. V lost 0 bases and J lost 2, with 10 bases in between. The CDR3 totals 15 residues. The germline CDR1 and CDR2 sequences are SGDLS and YYNGEE. Here the CDR3 reads CASSVVALTTDTQYF. CDR3 nucleotide sequence: TGTGCCAGCAGCGTAGTGGCCTTAACCACAGATACGCAGTATTTT.

This clonotype was detected once. The conserved final phenylalanine or tryptophan is absent from the CDR3, which likely points to a read error. The chain uses TRBV7-2 and TRBJ1-1; D is uncertain. Trimming pared 2 bases from V and 2 bases from J, leaving 9 bases between. CDR3 size: 14 residues. The germline V gene encodes CDR1 SGHTA and CDR2 FQGNSA. The CDR3 DNA follows: TGTGCCAGCAGCTTAAACAGACCTAACACTGAAGCTTTCTCT. Translation gives CASSLNRPNTEAFS.

This clonotype has at least ten counts. The rearrangement links TRBV10-2 to TRBJ2-3, with a tentative D call TRBD2 (6 bases). V was clipped by 7 bases and J by 2 bases, with 10 bases between them. Germline CDR1 and CDR2: WSHSY and SAAADI. The CDR3 length is 13 residues. CDR3 residues: CASIAGPTDTQYF. In nucleotides, the CDR3 is TGCGCCAGCATTGCGGGGCCCACAGATACGCAGTATTTT.

This clonotype has just a few counts. The genes are TRBV4-1 and TRBJ2-2, with D perhaps TRBD2 (5 bases). CDR3 size: 14 residues. V shed 1 base and J shed 5 bases, with 8 bases lying between them. The germline V gene encodes CDR1 MGHRA and CDR2 YSYEKL. The CDR3 nucleotides are TGCGCCAGCAGCCAAGTAGGCGGGACCGGGGAGCTGTTTTTT. Protein sequence: CASSQVGGTGELFF.

This clonotype showed up just a few times. The V gene is TRBV7-2, the J gene TRBJ2-2; TRBD1 aligns across 9 bases. The CDR3 runs 17 residues. Germline CDR1 SGHTA, CDR2 FQGNSA. J lost 7 bases, V lost 2 bases, and 11 bases had no gene match. Written as DNA, the CDR3 is TGTGCCAGCAGCTTACTGAGACCGGGACAGGGACACGGGGAGCTGTTTTTT. Protein sequence: CASSLLRPGQGHGELFF.

This clonotype has only a few counts. This chain joins TRBV19 and TRBJ1-1; 11 nucleotides line up with TRBD1. CDR3 length: 15 residues. Germline assignment: CDR1 LNHDA and CDR2 SQIVND (reference sequence). Germline trimming cut 7 bases from V and 4 bases from J; bases unmatched to any gene: 8. The CDR3 loop reads CASTPGTGGFTEAFF. The CDR3 coding sequence is TGTGCCAGTACTCCCGGGACAGGGGGGTTCACTGAAGCTTTCTTT.

There are many counts of this clonotype. In DNA, the CDR3 is TGCGCCAGCAGCCAAGAGGTCTTCGTGGACTTCGGGGAGCTGTTTTTT. Translated: CASSQEVFVDFGELFF. The chain uses TRBV4-1 and TRBJ2-2, with a tentative D call TRBD2 (5 bases). The CDR3 runs 16 residues. The germline CDR1 and CDR2 sequences are MGHRA and YSYEKL. V gave up 0 bases and J gave up 7 bases, with 15 bases separating them.

The table lists this clonotype with many counts. The V call is TRBV20-1, the J call TRBJ2-1; TRBD2 matches 10 bases. V dropped 2 bases and J dropped 1; count of bases not matched to a gene: 2. This CDR3 has 15 amino acids. Germline loops: CDR1 DFQATT, CDR2 SNEGSKA (reference sequence). This CDR3 reads CSARTSGESYNEQFF. The CDR3 DNA is TGCAGTGCTAGAACTAGCGGGGAATCCTACAATGAGCAGTTCTTC.

This clonotype has more than one count but fewer than ten. The chain is built from TRBV2 and TRBJ2-3, with D perhaps TRBD1 (6 bases). V lost 6 bases and J 0 bases, leaving 25 bases between the germline ends. The CDR3 length is 19 residues. CDR1 SNHLY and CDR2 FYNNEI come from the germline V gene. In DNA, the CDR3 is TGTGCCAGCAGCCGGCCGGGCAGGGGCGGAGGTTCTAGCACAGATACGCAGTATTTT. As protein: CASSRPGRGGGSSTDTQYF. The variable domain in full, with the rest retrieved from reference TRBV2 and TRBJ2-3, is EPEVTQTPSHQVTQMGQEVILRCVPISNHLYFYWYRQILGQKVEFLVSFYNNEISEKSEIFDDQFSVERPDGSNFTLKIRSTKLEDSAMYFCASSRPGRGGGSSTDTQYFGPGTRLTVL.

This clonotype has a handful of counts. The rearrangement joins TRBV6-2 or TRBV6-3 to TRBJ1-5; the D gene is possibly TRBD1 (6 bases). Between the trimmed V and J ends, which lost 2 bases and 3 bases, there was a span of 14 bases. The germline gives CDR1 MNHEY, CDR2 SVGEGT. The CDR3 extends over 16 amino acids. The CDR3 spells CASSYRRGAVNQPQHF. DNA of the CDR3: TGTGCCAGCAGTTACAGGCGGGGGGCGGTCAATCAGCCCCAGCATTTT.

The chain couples TRBV5-6 to TRBJ2-1; a possible D gene is TRBD1 (5 bases). Germline V gene sequence: CDR1 SGHDT, CDR2 YYEEEE. V was clipped by 4 bases and J by 3 bases, with 14 bases between them. The CDR3 totals 15 residues. The CDR3 protein is CASSLGTGSYNEQFF. The CDR3 DNA reads TGTGCCAGCAGCCTGGGCACAGGTAGCTACAATGAGCAGTTCTTC.

The rearrangement joins TRBV18 to TRBJ2-5; weak D call: TRBD2 (6 bases). The CDR3 runs to 13 residues. Per the germline V gene, CDR1 is KGHSH and CDR2 is LQKENI. Trimming removed 4 bases from V and 5 bases from J, with 11 bases in between. The CDR3 bases are TGTGCCAGCTCACGAGGGGAGGTGGAGACCCAGTACTTC. It is translated as CASSRGEVETQYF.

The CDR3 here is CATSRERTYGYTF. CDR3 bases: TGTGCCACCAGCAGAGAACGGACCTATGGCTACACCTTC. This rearrangement joins TRBV15 to TRBJ1-2; D ambiguous. This CDR3 region has 13 residues. V lost 0 bases and J lost 4, with 6 bases in between. The V gene's germline CDR1 is LNHNV and CDR2 YYDKDF (reference sequence).

The table lists this clonotype with a few counts. The chain recombines TRBV28 with TRBJ1-5; 8 positions match TRBD1. This CDR3 is 20 amino acids long. Germline CDR1 and CDR2: MDHEN and SYDVKM. Germline trimming cut 7 bases from V and 4 bases from J; bases unmatched to any gene: 24. The chain's CDR3 is CASIAATGGTVLKRNQPQHF. CDR3 DNA: TGTGCCAGCATTGCCGCTACAGGGGGGACTGTTTTGAAGCGGAATCAGCCCCAGCATTTT.